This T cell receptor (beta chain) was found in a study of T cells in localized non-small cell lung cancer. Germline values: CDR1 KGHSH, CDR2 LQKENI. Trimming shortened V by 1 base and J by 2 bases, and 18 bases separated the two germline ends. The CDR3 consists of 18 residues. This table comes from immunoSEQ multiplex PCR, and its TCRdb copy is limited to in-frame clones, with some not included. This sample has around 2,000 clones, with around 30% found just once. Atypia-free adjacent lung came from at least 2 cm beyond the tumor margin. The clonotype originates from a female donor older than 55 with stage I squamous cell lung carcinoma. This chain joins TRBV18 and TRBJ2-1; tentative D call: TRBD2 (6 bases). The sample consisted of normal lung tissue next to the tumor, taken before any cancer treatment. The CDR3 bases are TGTGCCAGCTCACCACGAATGGGAGGCGAACTCACCTACAATGAGCAGTTCTTC. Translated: CASSPRMGGELTYNEQFF.